A single sample gave rise to the 20 T cell receptor beta chains below, sequenced in a study of human T cells and chemical hapten exposure listed by TCRdb under 2021. The time point label corresponds to: pre-sensitization, week 0. In the paper's terms, the treatment or condition label means: therapeutic diphenylcyclopropenone sensitization with weekly scalp DPC. The receptor library was made with RACE. Sequenced on a NextSeq 500. TCRdb trimmed the raw reads at Q25, called clones with MiXCR and kept productive beta chains. CDR3 protein duplicates are merged, each entry listing the most common genes and DNA. For this sample there are over 300,000 distinct CDR3 sequences; roughly 5.3% appear just once. Roughly 2.6% of the sample is held by the ten biggest clonotypes. Sequenced here: whole blood, sampled in connection with sensitization to the hapten diphenylcyclopropenone (DPC). The receptors were gathered from a woman between 50 and 59 years old with alopecia areata. Some clones in this sample may be carry-over from other donors' samples.

This clonotype was recorded many times. V is TRBV6-2 or TRBV6-3 and J is TRBJ1-2; no clear D gene. The CDR3 extends over 11 amino acids. V was cut by 10 bases and J by 5 bases, with 11 bases left in between. Germline V gene sequence: CDR1 MNHEY, CDR2 SVGEGT. The CDR3 protein is CATRTGYGYTF. The CDR3, as DNA: TGTGCCACCCGGACGGGTTATGGCTACACCTTC.

This clonotype has a count of ten or more. The chain employs TRBV6-5 and TRBJ2-7; 8 bases line up with TRBD2. Trimming at V came to 2 bases and at J to 0 bases, leaving 6 bases not matched to a gene. The CDR3 covers 16 residues. The germline V gene encodes CDR1 MNHEY and CDR2 SVGAGI. The CDR3 region has the DNA TGTGCCAGCAGTTACGGGGCGGGAGGCCTCTCCTACGAGCAGTACTTC. Protein: CASSYGAGGLSYEQYF.

This clonotype has at least ten counts. The CDR3 loop reads CATSTFGGGTGELFF. The DNA of the CDR3 is TGTGCCACCAGCACCTTCGGGGGAGGAACCGGGGAGCTGTTTTTT. The chain is built from TRBV15 and TRBJ2-2, with D perhaps matching TRBD2 (6 bases). Between the trimmed V and J ends, which lost 4 bases and 5 bases, there was a span of 14 bases. Per the germline V gene, CDR1 is LNHNV and CDR2 is YYDKDF (reference sequence). The CDR3 has 15 residues.

This clonotype was recorded at least ten times. The chain employs TRBV7-9 and TRBJ2-7; 9 bases map to TRBD1. The length of the CDR3 is 13 residues. Germline lookup yields CDR1 SEHNR and CDR2 FQNEAQ (reference sequence). J lost 7 bases, V lost 3 bases, and 4 bases had no gene match. The CDR3 bases are TGTGCCAGCAGCTTGGGGACAGGGAGGGAGCAGTACTTC. Translating it yields CASSLGTGREQYF.

V is TRBV12-5 and J is TRBJ2-3, with 10 bases fitting TRBD2. V shed 5 bases, J shed 3 bases, and the junction held 2 bases outside the gene matches. The CDR3 is 14 residues long. Germline V CDR1 and CDR2: LGHNT, FRNRAP. Written as DNA, the CDR3 is TGTGCTAGTGGTCCACTAGCGGGGACAGATACGCAGTATTTT. Encoded protein: CASGPLAGTDTQYF. The full variable domain, with the rest looked up from reference TRBV12-5 and TRBJ2-3, is DARVTQTPRHKVTEMGQEVTMRCQPILGHNTVFWYRQTMMQGLELLAYFRNRAPLDDSGMPKDRFSAEMPDATLATLKIQPSEPRDSAVYFCASGPLAGTDTQYFGPGTRLTVL.

The rearrangement uses TRBV7-2 and TRBJ1-5; 7 bases fit TRBD1. V lost 3 bases, J lost 4 bases, and 6 bases stayed unmatched. CDR1 SGHTA and CDR2 FQGNSA come from the germline V gene. The CDR3 has 15 amino acids. CDR3: CASSFRQGNNQPQHF. As DNA, the CDR3 is TGTGCCAGCAGCTTTAGACAGGGAAATAATCAGCCCCAGCATTTT.

This clonotype came up many times. The chain has TRBV28 and TRBJ1-1; no firm D call. The CDR3 runs 14 residues. Germline-derived CDR1 and CDR2 are MDHEN and SYDVKM. V was pared by 6 bases and J by 7 bases, with 18 bases between. The CDR3 sequence: CASSLPRHLGEAFF. For the CDR3, the DNA is TGTGCCAGCAGCCTACCCCGGCATTTAGGTGAAGCTTTCTTT. The full variable domain, rest sourced from reference TRBV28 and TRBJ1-1, is DVKVTQSSRYLVKRTGEKVFLECVQDMDHENMFWYRQDPGLGLRLIYFSYDVKMKEKGDIPEGYSVSREKKERFSLILESASTNQTSMYLCASSLPRHLGEAFFGQGTRLTVV.

The V gene is TRBV20-1, the J gene TRBJ1-6, with D maybe TRBD1 (6 bases). CDR3 length: 16 amino acids. The germline gives CDR1 DFQATT, CDR2 SNEGSKA (reference sequence). The germline V and J ends were trimmed by 5 bases and 6 bases, with 20 bases remaining between them. The CDR3 loop reads CSAPQGRGASNSPLHF. The CDR3 region has the DNA TGCAGTGCTCCCCAGGGGCGGGGGGCGAGTAATTCACCCCTCCACTTT.

This clonotype appeared many times. The chain is built from TRBV7-2 and TRBJ2-3, with D maybe TRBD2 (5 bases). The CDR3 sequence is 15 residues long. The germline V gene encodes CDR1 SGHTA and CDR2 FQGNSA. V was trimmed by 3 bases and J by 0 bases, leaving 10 bases between them. CDR3 DNA: TGTGCCAGCAGCTTCGCGGGCCTGAGCACAGATACGCAGTATTTT. Its translation is CASSFAGLSTDTQYF.

This clonotype was seen at least ten times. The V gene is TRBV2, the J gene TRBJ2-5; possibly TRBD2 for D (6 bases). Trimming removed 7 bases from V and 4 bases from J, with 16 bases in between. This CDR3 is built from 14 residues. CDR1 and CDR2 (germline): SNHLY, FYNNEI. The CDR3 spells CASKGGKDLETQYF. CDR3 DNA: TGTGCCAGCAAAGGAGGGAAGGACTTAGAGACCCAGTACTTC.

The genes are TRBV9 and TRBJ2-7; TRBD2 matches 14 bases. The CDR3 consists of 17 residues. Germline CDR1 is SGDLS and CDR2 is YYNGEE. The junction had 9 bases not matched to a gene; V was cut back by 2 bases and J by 5 bases. This CDR3 is CASSVGLAGGRGNEQYF. DNA for the CDR3: TGTGCCAGCAGCGTCGGACTAGCGGGAGGCAGAGGGAACGAGCAGTACTTC.

This clonotype was recorded a few times. The CDR3 coding sequence is TGCAGTGCTACTCCGGGACTAGCGGGACGGGCCTTCTACAATGAGCAGTTCTTC. It translates to CSATPGLAGRAFYNEQFF. The V call is TRBV20-1, the J call TRBJ2-1; 13 bases line up with TRBD2. This CDR3 region has 18 residues. The germline V gene encodes CDR1 DFQATT and CDR2 SNEGSKA (reference sequence). V lost 4 bases to trimming and J lost 3 bases; unmatched junction nucleotides: 12.

This rearrangement joins TRBV7-9 to TRBJ2-2, with 7 bases lining up with TRBD1. The V gene's germline CDR1 is SEHNR and CDR2 FQNEAQ (reference sequence). CDR3 length equals 14 residues. With 5 bases clipped from V and 4 bases from J, the junction kept 4 bases outside the gene matches. The CDR3 region is CASSTGVGTGELFF. As DNA, the CDR3 is TGTGCCAGCAGCACAGGGGTAGGCACCGGGGAGCTGTTTTTT.

A few counts support this clonotype. The rearrangement joins TRBV2 to TRBJ1-3, with a weak D call TRBD1 (6 bases). Trimming shortened V by 4 bases and J by 0 bases, and 10 bases separated the two germline ends. This CDR3 contains 15 residues. Germline CDR1 reads SNHLY; CDR2 reads FYNNEI. DNA of the CDR3: TGTGCCAGCAGTGCGGACAGTAACTCTGGAAACACCATATATTTT. Residues: CASSADSNSGNTIYF.

The sample holds many counts of this clonotype. This sequence joins TRBV2 and TRBJ2-7, with 11 bases fitting TRBD2. This CDR3 has 15 residues. Trimming cost V 6 bases and J 5 bases; bases outside gene matches: 9. Germline V gene lookup returns CDR1 SNHLY and CDR2 FYNNEI. The DNA for the CDR3 is TGTGCCAGCAGCCTTAGCGGGAGGGCCGAACACGAGCAGTACTTC. It is translated as CASSLSGRAEHEQYF.

This clonotype was seen a handful of times. The V call is TRBV30, the J call TRBJ2-5; 16 bases are a match to TRBD2. Germline values: CDR1 GTSNPN, CDR2 SVGIG (reference sequence). J was trimmed by 4 bases and V by 7 bases; bases with no gene match: 6. The CDR3 sequence is 15 residues long. CDR3: CALKGLAGGRETQYF. In DNA form, the CDR3 reads TGTGCCTTGAAGGGACTAGCGGGAGGGCGAGAGACCCAGTACTTC.

In its sample, this clonotype was seen many times. V usage is TRBV7-6 and J usage is TRBJ1-6, with 10 bases matching TRBD1. This CDR3 is 15 amino acids long. CDR1 SGHVS and CDR2 FNYEAQ come from the germline V gene. The trim removed 5 bases at V and 9 bases at J, leaving 7 bases unmatched. The CDR3 DNA reads as TGTGCCAGCAGCCCTGGGACAGGGGTAGGTTCACCCCTCCACTTT. Its translation: CASSPGTGVGSPLHF.

The chain is built from TRBV6-6 and TRBJ1-4; D gene ambiguous. Germline CDR1 and CDR2: MNHNY and SVGAGI (reference sequence). Trimming pared 8 bases from V and 3 bases from J, leaving 7 bases between. This CDR3 spans 12 amino acids. Written as DNA, the CDR3 is TGTGCCAGCGGGCCTCCTAATGAAAAACTGTTTTTT. It codes for CASGPPNEKLFF.

The sample holds one count of this clonotype. This may be a read error: a much more frequent sequence differs by one nucleotide. The CDR3 spells CASAATWADSPIHF. The CDR3 DNA is TGTGCCAGCGCGGCGACATGGGCCGATTCACCCATCCACTTT. The V call is TRBV7-2, the J call TRBJ1-6; D is unclear. Germline assignment: CDR1 SGHTA and CDR2 FQGNSA. The CDR3 extends over 14 amino acids.

This clonotype was counted many times. This chain connects TRBV10-3 to TRBJ1-1, with a tentative D call TRBD1 (5 bases). V lost 2 bases and J 1 base, leaving 11 bases between the germline ends. Germline lookup yields CDR1 ENHRY and CDR2 SYGVKD. There are 15 residues in the CDR3. In nucleotides, the CDR3 is TGTGCCATCAGTGAGATTCCGGGGGGGAACACTGAAGCTTTCTTT. Residues: CAISEIPGGNTEAFF.